The rows below give T cell receptor beta chains drawn from one sample of a study of T cells in Graves' hyperthyroidism and ophthalmopathy. Each CDR3 protein gets one entry after TCRdb re-called the multiplex PCR reads with MiXCR. The sample yields 650,000 to 850,000 distinct CDR3 sequences, 18% seen once. Source material: blood. The receptors originated from a woman in her forties or fifties with Graves' hyperthyroidism that later progressed to Graves' ophthalmopathy. CDR3s leave out the opening cysteine and the closing phenylalanine or tryptophan.

v_gene,j_gene,CDR3aa
TRBV20-1,TRBJ2-2,SAPRQGDTGELF
TRBV9,TRBJ2-3,ASSVVRSTDTQY
TRBV7-8,TRBJ1-2,ASSRRTGEGYT
TRBV20-1,TRBJ2-1,SARGGTGLNNEQF
TRBV12-3/TRBV12-4,TRBJ1-4,ASARNEKLF
TRBV7-2,TRBJ2-2,ASNKRRGTGELF
TRBV3-1,TRBJ1-1,ASSQVNRINTEAF
TRBV12-3/TRBV12-4,TRBJ2-6,ASSLDGRGGANVLT
TRBV3-1,TRBJ1-6,ASSQDYGRKNSPLH
TRBV5-1,TRBJ1-4,ASSLSGSEKLF
TRBV6-1,TRBJ2-2,ASSETGVRAGELF
TRBV11-2,TRBJ2-1,ASSSPPSSGGRGEQF
TRBV12-3/TRBV12-4,TRBJ1-1,ASSTRSPYSLNTEAF
TRBV6-5,TRBJ1-3,ASSYLTGAGNTIY
TRBV6-1,TRBJ1-2,ASSGEGQGYGYT
TRBV4-1,TRBJ2-3,ASSQDKGLADTQY
TRBV6-1,TRBJ2-3,ASSEAAGEDTQY
TRBV2,TRBJ1-1,ASSEGGILNTEAF
TRBV20-1,TRBJ1-2,SAPGPYGYT
TRBV2,TRBJ2-3,ASRGTSGGTDTQY
TRBV20-1,TRBJ1-2,SAREDGTGRYGYT
TRBV15,TRBJ1-5,ATSRGVGTNSNQPQH
TRBV4-1,TRBJ1-5,ASSQVGEGQPQH
TRBV11-2,TRBJ1-6,ASSLTPSGSPLH
TRBV6-1,TRBJ2-5,ASSHLLAGIKTQY
TRBV6-1,TRBJ1-1,ASNTGQTEAF
TRBV20-1,TRBJ1-1,SVSDQVVFGTEAF
TRBV19,TRBJ1-2,ASAPRQGAGYT
TRBV13,TRBJ1-4,ASSFERGNGNEKLF
TRBV6-2/TRBV6-3,TRBJ1-5,ASSYGGASQPQH
TRBV5-1,TRBJ2-5,ASRTGWYQETQY
TRBV11-3,TRBJ2-3,ASSPGLAGTTDTQY
TRBV6-1,TRBJ2-7,ASSPQTRDEQY
TRBV19,TRBJ1-1,ASRRDRGGTEAF